This T cell receptor beta chain appears in the sequencing data of a study of blood T cell repertoires in COVID-19 (dated by TCRdb to about 2020). With regard to the full study: Samples covering the acute and convalescent phases of COVID-19 were provided by collaborators in the United States, Italy and Spain. The material from the prospective study consisted of cDNA or gDNA derived from T cells, B-cell-depleted T cells, or PBMCs. The dataset comprised deeply sampled blood TCRbeta repertoires from subjects exposed to, actively infected with, or recovered from COVID-19. The repertoires were released in a freely available public database meant as a resource for research on the immune response to SARS-CoV-2. Samples were obtained from the ongoing ImmuneRACE study (first 160 participants) and from about 1,300 subjects provided by 6 global collaborators. The sample metadata nearly always contained a de-identified subject ID, COVID-19 status, age in years and sex. Where available, HLA class I and class II types were obtained from metadata supplied by the sample provider rather than from assay-based typing.

Inclusive of the bounding cysteine and phenylalanine, the CDR3 is 19 residues long. CDR3 DNA only is kept here, 57 bases in frame from base 1. From a lookup of the germline V gene, CDR1 and CDR2 are MNHNS and SASEGT. V and J are trimmed by 4 bases and 2 bases, and the gene matches miss 10 bases of the junction. TCRbeta CDR3 regions were amplified from genomic DNA using the immunoSEQ Assay, a bias-controlled multiplex PCR. The study's processing was this. Nucleated cell counts per sample were estimated from amplification of reference gene primers within the assay. To quantify the absolute abundance of each unique TCRbeta CDR3 rearrangement, sequence reads were collapsed and filtered. Productive Simpson clonality was computed per sample as the square root of Simpson's diversity index over productive rearrangements. TCRdb limited this immuneACCESS table to in-frame rearrangements with V and J called. A share of clones is missing; checked studies link under half to unresolved V genes, and the rest is unexplained. V, J and clone size reflect that table, while D and trimming were determined from the DNA. This sample is represented by some 180,000 clones; 75% to 90% of them were singletons. The ten largest clones represent less than 9% of the sample.

Collaborating institutions collected whole blood in K2EDTA tubes following their own protocols. For TCRbeta analysis, collaborators shipped samples as frozen whole blood, isolated PBMCs, or DNA extracted from either of those sample types. As to this clone: The specificity of this receptor is unknown. The sample holds no much larger clone one base away, and base qualities are not on file.

Paper-wide results and their limitations: How much clinical and demographic metadata was included differed by source and by participant, and the metadata was provided uncurated.

The receptor's source is a woman in her fifties or sixties with acute or convalescent COVID-19. Sequenced: peripheral blood. The sequence is built from TRBV6-1 and TRBJ2-5; 16 central bases correspond to TRBD2. This receptor has the CDR3 CASSASPGLAGGPQETQYF. The DNA reads as follows: TGTGCCAGCAGTGCTTCCCCGGGACTAGCGGGAGGGCCTCAAGAGACCCAGTACTTC.